The 28 T cell receptor beta chains listed next were all sequenced from one sample in a study of blood T cell repertoires in COVID-19. The method was immunoSEQ multiplex PCR; TCRdb's version includes in-frame clones alone and lacks a portion of them. Here the sample spans about 70,000 clones, more than 90% being singletons. Sequencing was carried out using peripheral blood. These receptors all stem from a human donor in a cohort sampled during active COVID-19.

V gene TRBV7-2 combines with J gene TRBJ2-2; D is perhaps TRBD2 (6 bases). This CDR3 contains 13 residues. Trimming took off 5 bases at V and 6 bases at J, with 10 bases between the two ends. Germline-derived CDR1 and CDR2 are SGHTA and FQGNSA. This CDR3 is CASSLGTAGELFF. The CDR3 coding sequence is TGTGCCAGCAGCCTTGGGACTGCCGGGGAGCTGTTTTTT.

V and J are TRBV7-8 and TRBJ1-1; 7 nucleotides line up with TRBD1. The germline V gene has CDR1 SGHVS and CDR2 FQNEAQ. With V trimmed by 5 bases and J by 4 bases, 10 bases remained unmatched. This CDR3 has 15 amino acids. In DNA, the CDR3 is TGTGCCAGCAGCCCGACAGGGATGGGTTTCACTGAAGCTTTCTTT. It specifies CASSPTGMGFTEAFF.

V is TRBV6-1 and J is TRBJ2-2; TRBD1 aligns across 9 bases. V lost 4 bases, J lost 0 bases, and 9 bases stayed unmatched. The germline V gene has CDR1 MNHNS and CDR2 SASEGT. This CDR3 is 18 amino acids long. DNA for the CDR3: TGTGCCAGCAGTGCCCTCCCCGGGACAGGGTCGAACACCGGGGAGCTGTTTTTT. Its translation is CASSALPGTGSNTGELFF.

The chain has TRBV7-2 and TRBJ2-1, with 7 bases that match TRBD1. The CDR3 covers 15 residues. CDR1 and CDR2 from the germline V gene are SGHTA and FQGNSA. The V gene end was trimmed by 6 bases and the J gene end by 2 bases; junction bases not matched to a gene: 7. In DNA, the CDR3 is TGTGCCAGCAGTCCAGGGGGTCGGGCCTACAATGAGCAGTTCTTC. The encoded protein is CASSPGGRAYNEQFF.

The table lists this clone with a count of one. The V and J genes are TRBV3-1 (or the pseudogene TRBV3-2) and TRBJ2-7; TRBD2 matches at 14 bases. In germline, CDR1 is LGHDT, CDR2 YNNKEL (reference sequence). CDR3 length: 16 residues. V shed 0 bases, J shed 8 bases, and the junction held 6 bases outside the gene matches. CDR3 amino acids: CASSQDKGLAGAQQYF. CDR3 bases: TGTGCCAGCAGCCAAGATAAGGGACTAGCGGGAGCACAGCAGTACTTC.

The rearrangement uses TRBV9 and TRBJ2-2; the match to TRBD2 covers 10 bases. CDR1 and CDR2 from the germline V gene are SGDLS and YYNGEE. J was trimmed by 6 bases and V by 0 bases; bases with no gene match: 11. The CDR3 sequence is 18 residues long. The CDR3 DNA reads as TGTGCCAGCAGCGTAGGGTTAGGAAGCGGGAGGGCCCCCGGGGAGCTGTTTTTT. This encodes CASSVGLGSGRAPGELFF.

The chain is built from TRBV21-1 and TRBJ1-5. TRBV21-1 is a pseudogene locus. The CDR3 runs 21 residues. CDR3 bases: TGTGCCAGCAGCAATCTGTATCCGCGGCGCGAGGCCATAGATAGCAATCAGCCCCAGCATTTT. It specifies CASSNLYPRREAIDSNQPQHF.

The chain joins TRBV27 to TRBJ1-6; D gene uncertain. Trimming stripped 4 bases from V and 9 bases from J, with 10 bases between. The CDR3 loop spans 13 amino acids. Germline-derived CDR1 and CDR2 are MNHEY and SMNVEV (reference sequence). DNA of the CDR3: TGTGCCAGCAGTTCCAACATAGCTTCACCCCTCCACTTT. This encodes CASSSNIASPLHF.

The rearrangement joins TRBV5-5 to TRBJ2-1, with TRBD2 identical over 9 bases. CDR1 SGHKS and CDR2 YYEKEE come from the germline V gene (reference sequence). Trimming at V came to 0 bases and at J to 8 bases, leaving 9 bases not matched to a gene. The CDR3 totals 16 residues. In DNA form, the CDR3 reads TGTGCCAGCAGCTTGGTGTCTAGCGGGAATTGGGATGAGCAGTTCTTC. The encoded protein is CASSLVSSGNWDEQFF. Complete variable domain (other parts from reference TRBV5-5 and TRBJ2-1): DAGVTQSPTHLIKTRGQQVTLRCSPISGHKSVSWYQQVLGQGPQFIFQYYEKEERGRGNFPDRFSARQFPNYSSELNVNALLLGDSALYLCASSLVSSGNWDEQFFGPGTRLTVL.

This clone was found many times. V is TRBV6-5 and J is TRBJ2-7; 12 bases are shared with TRBD1. The V gene end was trimmed by 6 bases and the J gene end by 5 bases; junction bases not matched to a gene: 8. Germline loops: CDR1 MNHEY, CDR2 SVGAGI. CDR3 length equals 15 residues. The CDR3 is CASRNPGQGANEQYF. As DNA, the CDR3 is TGTGCCAGCAGGAACCCGGGACAGGGGGCAAACGAGCAGTACTTC.

In its sample, this clone was seen once. The chain carries TRBV6-5 and TRBJ2-7, with 11 bases fitting TRBD2. The CDR3 length is 15 residues. CDR1 and CDR2 from the germline V gene are MNHEY and SVGAGI. V shed 0 bases, J shed 6 bases, and the junction held 4 bases outside the gene matches. Here the CDR3 DNA reads TGTGCCAGCAGTTACTCTACTAGCGGGAGTCTCGAGCAGTACTTC. Translating gives CASSYSTSGSLEQYF.

The chain carries TRBV10-3 and TRBJ2-2; 12 nucleotides line up with TRBD1. This CDR3 spans 17 amino acids. CDR1 is ENHRY and CDR2 is SYGVKD in the germline V gene. V trimming: 0 bases; J trimming: 6 bases; junction bases outside the gene matches: 5. CDR3 loop: CAISESMGQGAPGELFF. Written as DNA, the CDR3 is TGTGCCATCAGTGAGTCGATGGGACAGGGGGCGCCCGGGGAGCTGTTTTTT.

This clone came up once. The rearrangement joins TRBV28 to TRBJ2-7, with D maybe TRBD2 (6 bases). The CDR3 extends over 16 amino acids. The V and J ends lost 5 bases and 4 bases respectively, with 21 bases between them. Germline CDR1 is MDHEN and CDR2 is SYDVKM. Here the CDR3 reads CASSPLGTSNVYEQYF. CDR3 coding DNA: TGTGCCAGCAGTCCCCTGGGCACTAGCAATGTTTACGAGCAGTACTTC.

The chain carries TRBV28 and TRBJ2-1; TRBD2 agrees at 7 bases. This CDR3 comprises 18 residues. Germline loops: CDR1 MDHEN, CDR2 SYDVKM. Trimming cost V 2 bases and J 10 bases; bases outside gene matches: 20. CDR3 amino acids: CASSLGVGLGGRAGEQFF. CDR3 DNA: TGTGCCAGCAGTTTAGGGGTAGGTTTAGGAGGCCGAGCGGGAGAGCAGTTCTTC.

The rearrangement uses TRBV19 and TRBJ1-3; D gene ambiguous. This CDR3 has 15 residues. Trimming left V 5 bases short and J 0 bases short, with 11 bases between. Germline CDR1 is LNHDA and CDR2 is SQIVND (reference sequence). In DNA, the CDR3 is TGTGCCAGTAGTCTCGACGGGTTCTCTGGAAACACCATATATTTT. This sequence encodes CASSLDGFSGNTIYF.

The CDR3 loop is CASSVDNLAGADTQYF. CDR3 nucleotide sequence: TGTGCCAGCAGCGTAGACAATCTAGCGGGGGCTGATACGCAGTATTTT. This chain joins TRBV9 and TRBJ2-3, with 10 bases that match TRBD2. Germline V gives CDR1 SGDLS, CDR2 YYNGEE. This CDR3 region has 16 residues. The V gene end was trimmed by 0 bases and the J gene end by 6 bases; junction bases not matched to a gene: 7.

V and J are TRBV7-8 and TRBJ2-7; unclear D gene. This CDR3 spans 13 amino acids. Per germline, CDR1 SGHVS and CDR2 FQNEAQ. The ends were cut back, 5 bases at V and 3 bases at J, with 11 bases in the middle. The CDR3 region has the DNA TGTGCCAGCAGCCCCGACTTATACTACGAGCAGTACTTC. Protein: CASSPDLYYEQYF.

The chain carries TRBV2 and TRBJ1-5; the match to TRBD1 covers 8 bases. Germline CDR1 and CDR2: SNHLY and FYNNEI. CDR3 length equals 15 residues. V lost 2 bases and J lost 7; bases outside the gene matches: 7. CDR3 sequence: CASSENRGSGQPQHF. The CDR3 nucleotides are TGTGCCAGCAGTGAAAACAGGGGGTCGGGACAGCCCCAGCATTTT.

The genes are TRBV5-1 and TRBJ2-5; 12 bases agree with TRBD2. V shed 0 bases and J 4 bases; nucleotides not matched to a gene: 10. The CDR3 sequence is 18 residues long. Germline V lookup: CDR1 SGHRS, CDR2 YFSETQ. As DNA, the CDR3 is TGCGCCAGCAGCTTGGGACTAGCGGGAGTTGGGTTGGGAGAGACCCAGTACTTC. Amino acid sequence: CASSLGLAGVGLGETQYF.

The chain couples TRBV6-2 or TRBV6-3 to TRBJ2-5; D gene uncertain. V lost 2 bases, J lost 2 bases, and 6 bases lay in between. The V gene's germline CDR1 is MNHEY and CDR2 SVGEGT. CDR3 length: 13 amino acids. The CDR3, as DNA: TGTGCCAGCAGTTACGTCCATCAAGAGACCCAGTACTTC. It encodes CASSYVHQETQYF.

The count of this clone is one. The chain links TRBV11-3 to TRBJ2-2; D is unresolved. V gave up 5 bases and J gave up 3 bases, with 10 bases separating them. Germline lookup yields CDR1 SGHNT and CDR2 YENEEA. The CDR3 has 14 residues. The chain's CDR3 is CASSPGSYTGELFF. CDR3 bases: TGTGCCAGCAGCCCCGGGTCGTACACCGGGGAGCTGTTTTTT.

This chain joins TRBV9 and TRBJ2-3; TRBD1 matches 11 bases. V was pared by 0 bases and J by 3 bases, with 3 bases of the junction left unmatched. CDR1 is SGDLS, CDR2 YYNGEE, per germline. This CDR3 region has 16 residues. The CDR3 spells CASSVAGQGATDTQYF. The CDR3 DNA is TGTGCCAGCAGCGTAGCTGGACAGGGGGCGACAGATACGCAGTATTTT.

The V and J genes are TRBV6-5 and TRBJ2-7; 10 bases align to TRBD1. The V gene's germline CDR1 is MNHEY and CDR2 SVGAGI. The CDR3 runs 13 residues. With V trimmed by 6 bases and J by 3 bases, 2 bases remained unmatched. The CDR3 DNA follows: TGTGCCAGCAGGAGGGACAGGGGCTACGAGCAGTACTTC. Translation: CASRRDRGYEQYF.

This chain uses TRBV28 with TRBJ1-1; TRBD1 aligns across 7 bases. The germline V gene encodes CDR1 MDHEN and CDR2 SYDVKM. The CDR3 has 14 residues. The ends lost 7 bases at V and 0 bases at J; junction bases unmatched: 5. The CDR3 DNA is TGTGCCAGCAATCAAGGGGGCATGAACACTGAAGCTTTCTTT. Translated, it gives CASNQGGMNTEAFF.

J is TRBJ2-5 and V is TRBV6-5; D may be TRBD1 (5 bases). Germline V CDR1 and CDR2: MNHEY, SVGAGI. V lost 7 bases to trimming and J lost 2 bases, with 11 bases between them. This CDR3 comprises 13 residues. This CDR3 reads CASTRQTQETQYF. In nucleotides, the CDR3 is TGTGCCAGCACCCGACAGACGCAAGAGACCCAGTACTTC.

CDR3 DNA: TGTGCCATCTGGGGGGGGCGCTCCACCACAGAGACCCAGTACTTC. Translation gives CAIWGGRSTTETQYF. J is TRBJ2-5 and V is TRBV10-3; D may be TRBD2 (7 bases). The germline V and J ends were trimmed by 8 bases and 4 bases, with 20 bases remaining between them. The CDR3 runs to 15 residues. CDR1 and CDR2 (germline): ENHRY, SYGVKD.

The genes are TRBV27 and TRBJ2-7; 8 nucleotides align to TRBD1. CDR1 is MNHEY, CDR2 SMNVEV, per germline (reference sequence). V shed 2 bases, J shed 3 bases, and the junction held 3 bases outside the gene matches. This CDR3 comprises 14 residues. The CDR3 sequence: CASSLKGQVYEQYF. The CDR3 DNA sequence: TGTGCCAGCAGTTTAAAGGGACAGGTCTACGAGCAGTACTTC.

This chain links TRBV6-1 with TRBJ2-3, with 7 positions matching TRBD2. Unmatched junction bases numbered 11, after V lost 0 bases and J lost 2 bases. This CDR3 contains 18 residues. From germline, CDR1 is MNHNS and CDR2 SASEGT. CDR3 loop: CASSEARSASGNTDTQYF. The CDR3 DNA follows: TGTGCCAGCAGTGAAGCTAGATCGGCTAGCGGCAACACAGATACGCAGTATTTT.